A selection of T cell receptor beta chains follows, all from one sample in a study of T-cell memory formation after mild COVID-19. TCRdb ran MiXCR on the 5' RACE reads and lists one entry per CDR3 protein. Of approximately 560,000 distinct CDR3 sequences listed, around 15% are singletons. The specimen sequenced was PBMCs or a T cell subset sorted from them (not recorded which). Every receptor here comes from an adult woman who had mild COVID-19 (a few samples of this study predate the infection). Cell type and time point are not known. CDR3s include the opening cysteine and the closing phenylalanine or tryptophan. The D gene is left open where the match is weak. Where a row states a size, it is once, few, many or the class of an expanded clone; other rows omit it.

j_call: TRBJ1-1; cdr3_length: 14; v_call: TRBV5-1; d_call: -; clone_size: few; cdr3_aa: CASSLRTGDAEAFF; cdr3_nt: TGCGCCAGCAGCCTGCGGACGGGGGACGCTGAAGCTTTCTTT
j_call: TRBJ2-1; cdr3_length: 13; v_call: TRBV20-1; d_call: -; clone_size: -; cdr3_aa: CSARFGGRPEQFF; cdr3_nt: TGCAGTGCTAGATTCGGGGGGCGTCCTGAGCAGTTCTTC
j_call: TRBJ2-2; cdr3_length: 16; v_call: TRBV5-6; d_call: TRBD1; clone_size: -; cdr3_aa: CASSLRRTGYPGELFF; cdr3_nt: TGTGCCAGCAGCTTGCGCAGGACAGGGTATCCCGGGGAGCTGTTTTTT
j_call: TRBJ1-1; cdr3_length: 13; v_call: TRBV29-1; d_call: -; clone_size: -; cdr3_aa: CSVGSGGITEAFF; cdr3_nt: TGCAGCGTGGGGAGCGGGGGTATCACTGAAGCTTTCTTT
j_call: TRBJ2-7; cdr3_length: 16; v_call: TRBV30; d_call: TRBD2; clone_size: -; cdr3_aa: CAWSRPGLGSSYEQYF; cdr3_nt: TGTGCCTGGAGTAGACCGGGACTAGGGAGTTCCTACGAGCAGTACTTC
j_call: TRBJ2-1; cdr3_length: 13; v_call: TRBV7-2; d_call: -; clone_size: -; cdr3_aa: CASSQGSFNEQFF; cdr3_nt: TGTGCCAGCAGCCAGGGTAGTTTTAATGAGCAGTTCTTC
j_call: TRBJ2-7; cdr3_length: 15; v_call: TRBV3-1; d_call: TRBD2; clone_size: few; cdr3_aa: CASSPDLAGGYEQYF; cdr3_nt: TGTGCCAGCAGCCCCGACCTAGCGGGAGGGTACGAGCAGTACTTC
j_call: TRBJ1-6; cdr3_length: 15; v_call: TRBV6-5; d_call: -; clone_size: -; cdr3_aa: CASSPGQLSRSPLHF; cdr3_nt: TGTGCCAGCAGTCCCGGACAGCTCTCTAGGTCACCCCTCCACTTT
j_call: TRBJ1-5; cdr3_length: 15; v_call: TRBV11-2; d_call: TRBD1; clone_size: few; cdr3_aa: CASGPGTVDNQPQHF; cdr3_nt: TGTGCCAGCGGCCCGGGGACAGTGGACAATCAGCCCCAGCATTTT
j_call: TRBJ1-1; cdr3_length: 14; v_call: TRBV25-1; d_call: TRBD1; clone_size: few; cdr3_aa: CASRETGFDTEAFF; cdr3_nt: TGTGCCAGCAGGGAGACAGGGTTTGACACTGAAGCTTTCTTT
j_call: TRBJ2-4; cdr3_length: 14; v_call: TRBV9; d_call: TRBD1; clone_size: -; cdr3_aa: CASSVRDRGNIQYF; cdr3_nt: TGTGCCAGCAGCGTCCGGGACAGGGGGAACATTCAGTACTTC
j_call: TRBJ1-1; cdr3_length: 11; v_call: TRBV7-9; d_call: -; clone_size: -; cdr3_aa: CASSPGGSAFF; cdr3_nt: TGTGCCAGCAGCCCCGGGGGGAGTGCTTTCTTT
j_call: TRBJ2-7; cdr3_length: 15; v_call: TRBV20-1; d_call: TRBD2; clone_size: -; cdr3_aa: CSAWGLAGVSYEQYF; cdr3_nt: TGCAGTGCTTGGGGACTAGCGGGTGTATCCTACGAGCAGTACTTC
j_call: TRBJ2-7; cdr3_length: 18; v_call: TRBV21-1; d_call: -; clone_size: few; cdr3_aa: CASSMKLAGGPPSYEQYF; cdr3_nt: TGTGCCAGCAGCATGAAGCTAGCGGGAGGGCCTCCCTCCTACGAGCAGTACTTC
j_call: TRBJ1-1; cdr3_length: 14; v_call: TRBV7-9; d_call: -; clone_size: many; cdr3_aa: CASSPSPMNTEAFF; cdr3_nt: TGTGCCAGCAGCCCCAGCCCCATGAACACTGAAGCTTTCTTT
j_call: TRBJ2-5; cdr3_length: 17; v_call: TRBV5-5; d_call: TRBD2; clone_size: many; cdr3_aa: CASSLEVASGGQETQYF; cdr3_nt: TGTGCCAGCAGCTTGGAAGTGGCTAGCGGGGGGCAAGAGACCCAGTACTTC
j_call: TRBJ2-5; cdr3_length: 14; v_call: TRBV7-9; d_call: -; clone_size: -; cdr3_aa: CASSLGFMTWTQYF; cdr3_nt: TGTGCCAGCAGCCTCGGTTTCATGACATGGACCCAGTACTTC
j_call: TRBJ2-2; cdr3_length: 14; v_call: TRBV12-3/TRBV12-4; d_call: -; clone_size: -; cdr3_aa: CASRRDTNTGELFF; cdr3_nt: TGTGCCAGCAGACGGGACACGAACACCGGGGAGCTGTTTTTT
j_call: TRBJ2-2; cdr3_length: 15; v_call: TRBV14; d_call: -; clone_size: -; cdr3_aa: CASSQFSAATGELFF; cdr3_nt: TGTGCCAGCAGCCAATTCTCGGCGGCCACCGGGGAGCTGTTTTTT
j_call: TRBJ1-2; cdr3_length: 14; v_call: TRBV6-6; d_call: -; clone_size: many; cdr3_aa: CASSYSQGNYGYTF; cdr3_nt: TGTGCCAGCAGTTACTCGCAGGGAAACTATGGCTACACCTTC
j_call: TRBJ1-2; cdr3_length: 17; v_call: TRBV12-3/TRBV12-4; d_call: TRBD1; clone_size: few; cdr3_aa: CASSWGQGASNNYGYTF; cdr3_nt: TGTGCCAGCAGTTGGGGACAGGGGGCGTCTAATAACTATGGCTACACCTTC
j_call: TRBJ2-2; cdr3_length: 16; v_call: TRBV2; d_call: TRBD2; clone_size: -; cdr3_aa: CASSDAAGGLSGELFF; cdr3_nt: TGTGCCAGCAGTGATGCAGCGGGGGGGCTGAGCGGGGAGCTGTTTTTT
j_call: TRBJ1-5; cdr3_length: 19; v_call: TRBV4-1; d_call: -; clone_size: -; cdr3_aa: CASSRSPLGGGGSNQPQHF; cdr3_nt: TGCGCCAGCAGCCGTTCCCCCCTAGGGGGTGGGGGAAGCAATCAGCCCCAGCATTTT
j_call: TRBJ1-1; cdr3_length: 15; v_call: TRBV7-3; d_call: TRBD1; clone_size: -; cdr3_aa: CASSQAPGQGTEAFF; cdr3_nt: TGTGCCAGCAGCCAAGCTCCGGGACAGGGAACTGAAGCTTTCTTT
j_call: TRBJ2-3; cdr3_length: 15; v_call: TRBV5-1; d_call: TRBD2; clone_size: -; cdr3_aa: CASSYSGRGTDTQYF; cdr3_nt: TGCGCCAGCAGCTATAGCGGGAGGGGGACAGATACGCAGTATTTT
j_call: TRBJ1-1; cdr3_length: 20; v_call: TRBV6-6; d_call: -; clone_size: -; cdr3_aa: CASSYSRPLSSLIMNTEAFF; cdr3_nt: TGTGCCAGCAGTTACTCGCGTCCTTTGTCCAGCCTCATTATGAACACTGAAGCTTTCTTT
j_call: TRBJ2-2; cdr3_length: 15; v_call: TRBV5-1; d_call: -; clone_size: few; cdr3_aa: CASSFYSPNTGELFF; cdr3_nt: TGCGCCAGCAGCTTTTATTCACCCAACACCGGGGAGCTGTTTTTT